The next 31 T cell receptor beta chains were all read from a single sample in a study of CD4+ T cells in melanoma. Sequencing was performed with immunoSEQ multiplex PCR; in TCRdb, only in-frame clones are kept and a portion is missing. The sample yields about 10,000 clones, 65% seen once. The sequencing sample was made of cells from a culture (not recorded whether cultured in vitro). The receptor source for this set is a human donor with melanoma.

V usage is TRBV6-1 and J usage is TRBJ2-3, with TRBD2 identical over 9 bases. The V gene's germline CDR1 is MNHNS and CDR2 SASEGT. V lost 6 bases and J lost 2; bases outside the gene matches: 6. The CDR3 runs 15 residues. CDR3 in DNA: TGTGCCAGCAGGGTTAGCGGGGGCCCCACAGATACGCAGTATTTT. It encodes CASRVSGGPTDTQYF.

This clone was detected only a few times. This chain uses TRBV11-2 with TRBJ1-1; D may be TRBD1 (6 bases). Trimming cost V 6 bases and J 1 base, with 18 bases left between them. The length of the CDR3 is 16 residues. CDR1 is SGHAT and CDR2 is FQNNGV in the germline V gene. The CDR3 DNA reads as TGTGCCAGCAGTTTACAATTCGGACAGAAGAACACTGAAGCTTTCTTT. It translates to CASSLQFGQKNTEAFF.

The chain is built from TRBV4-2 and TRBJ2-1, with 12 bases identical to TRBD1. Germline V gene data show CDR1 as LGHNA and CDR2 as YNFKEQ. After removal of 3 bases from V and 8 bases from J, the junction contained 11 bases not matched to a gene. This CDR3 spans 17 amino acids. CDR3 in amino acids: CASSQQARDRGLDEQFF. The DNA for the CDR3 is TGTGCCAGCAGCCAGCAAGCCCGGGACAGGGGGCTGGATGAGCAGTTCTTC.

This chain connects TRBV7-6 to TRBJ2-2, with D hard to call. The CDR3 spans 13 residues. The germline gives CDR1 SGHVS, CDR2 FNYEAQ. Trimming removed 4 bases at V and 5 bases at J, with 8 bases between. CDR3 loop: CASSSLRTGELFF. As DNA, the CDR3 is TGTGCCAGCAGCTCGCTTCGGACCGGGGAGCTGTTTTTT.

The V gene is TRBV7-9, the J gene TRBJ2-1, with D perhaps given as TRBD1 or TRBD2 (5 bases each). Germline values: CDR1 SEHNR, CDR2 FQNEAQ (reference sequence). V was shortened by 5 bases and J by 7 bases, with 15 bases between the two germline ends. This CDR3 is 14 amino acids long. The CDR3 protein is CASSPGPGWNEQFF. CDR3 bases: TGTGCCAGCAGCCCGGGACCGGGTTGGAATGAGCAGTTCTTC.

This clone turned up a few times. The CDR3 region is CAWSVGSKNIQYF. CDR3 bases: TGTGCCTGGAGTGTAGGGAGCAAAAACATTCAGTACTTC. The chain joins TRBV30 to TRBJ2-4; possibly TRBD2 for D (5 bases). V was shortened by 0 bases and J by 3 bases, with 6 bases between the two germline ends. The germline V gene encodes CDR1 GTSNPN and CDR2 SVGIG (reference sequence). CDR3 size: 13 residues. The complete variable domain, with remaining parts taken from reference TRBV30 and TRBJ2-4, reads SQTIHQWPATLVQPVGSPLSLECTVEGTSNPNLYWYRQAAGRGLQLLFYSVGIGQISSEVPQNLSASRPQDRQFILSSKKLLLSDSGFYLCAWSVGSKNIQYFGAGTRLSVL.

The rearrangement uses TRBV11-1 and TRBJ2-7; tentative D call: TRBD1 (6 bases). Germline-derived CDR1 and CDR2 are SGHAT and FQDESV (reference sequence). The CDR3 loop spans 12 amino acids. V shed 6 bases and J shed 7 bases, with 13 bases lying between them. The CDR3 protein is CASSSTGIEQYF. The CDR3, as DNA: TGTGCCAGCAGTTCTACAGGGATAGAGCAGTACTTC.

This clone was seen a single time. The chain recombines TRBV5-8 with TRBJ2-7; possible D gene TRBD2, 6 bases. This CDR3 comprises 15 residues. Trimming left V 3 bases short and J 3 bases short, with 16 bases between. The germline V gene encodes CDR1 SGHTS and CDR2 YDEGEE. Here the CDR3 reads CASSSGTRGNYEQYF. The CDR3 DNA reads TGTGCCAGCAGCTCGGGGACCCGGGGGAACTACGAGCAGTACTTC. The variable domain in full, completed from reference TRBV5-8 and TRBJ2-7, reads EAGVTQSPTHLIKTRGQQATLRCSPISGHTSVYWYQQALGLGLQFLLWYDEGEERNRGNFPPRFSGRQFPNYSSELNVNALELEDSALYLCASSSGTRGNYEQYFGPGTRLTVT.

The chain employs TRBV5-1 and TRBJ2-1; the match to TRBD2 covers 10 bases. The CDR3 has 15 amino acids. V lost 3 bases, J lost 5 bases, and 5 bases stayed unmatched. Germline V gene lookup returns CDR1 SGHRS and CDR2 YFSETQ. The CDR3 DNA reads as TGCGCCAGCAGCTATGGAGCGGGGGGGAACAATGAGCAGTTCTTC. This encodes CASSYGAGGNNEQFF.

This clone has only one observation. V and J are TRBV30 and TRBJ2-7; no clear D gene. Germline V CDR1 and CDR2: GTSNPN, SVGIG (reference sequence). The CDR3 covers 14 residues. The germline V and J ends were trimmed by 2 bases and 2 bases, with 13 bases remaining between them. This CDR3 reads CAWSRYPQAYEQYF. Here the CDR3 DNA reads TGTGCCTGGAGTCGGTACCCCCAAGCCTACGAGCAGTACTTC.

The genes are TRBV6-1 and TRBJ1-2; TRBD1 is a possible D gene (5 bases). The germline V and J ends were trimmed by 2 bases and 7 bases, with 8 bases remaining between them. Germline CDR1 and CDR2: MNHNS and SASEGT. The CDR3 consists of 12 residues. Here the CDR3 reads CASSELGRGYTF. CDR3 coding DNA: TGTGCCAGCAGTGAACTGGGGCGTGGCTACACCTTC.

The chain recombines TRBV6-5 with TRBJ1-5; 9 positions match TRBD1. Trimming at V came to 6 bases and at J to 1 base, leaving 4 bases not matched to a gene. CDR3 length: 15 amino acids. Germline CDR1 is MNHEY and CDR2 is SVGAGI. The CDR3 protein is CASSLTGGSNQPQHF. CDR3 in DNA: TGTGCCAGCAGCCTAACAGGGGGCAGCAATCAGCCCCAGCATTTT.

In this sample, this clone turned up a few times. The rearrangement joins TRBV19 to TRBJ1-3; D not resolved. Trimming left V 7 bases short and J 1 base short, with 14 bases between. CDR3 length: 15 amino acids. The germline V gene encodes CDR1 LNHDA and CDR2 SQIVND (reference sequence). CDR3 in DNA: TGTGCCAGTACCATGATTGCTTATTCTGGAAACACCATATATTTT. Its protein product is CASTMIAYSGNTIYF. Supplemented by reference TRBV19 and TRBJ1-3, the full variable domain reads DGGITQSPKYLFRKEGQNVTLSCEQNLNHDAMYWYRQDPGQGLRLIYYSQIVNDFQKGDIAEGYSVSREKKESFPLTVTSAQKNPTAFYLCASTMIAYSGNTIYFGEGSWLTVV.

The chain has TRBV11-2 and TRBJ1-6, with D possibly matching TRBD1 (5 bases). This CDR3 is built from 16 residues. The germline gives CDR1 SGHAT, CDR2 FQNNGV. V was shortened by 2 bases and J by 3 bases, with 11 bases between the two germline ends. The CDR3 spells CASSLSYRNYNSPLHF. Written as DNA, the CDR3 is TGTGCCAGCAGCTTATCGTACAGGAACTATAATTCACCCCTCCACTTT.

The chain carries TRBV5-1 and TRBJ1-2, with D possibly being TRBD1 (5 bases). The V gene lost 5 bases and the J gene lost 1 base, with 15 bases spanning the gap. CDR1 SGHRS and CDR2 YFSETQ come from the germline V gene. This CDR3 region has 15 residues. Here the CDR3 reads CASRPVGRGNYGYTF. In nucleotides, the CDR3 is TGCGCCAGCAGGCCTGTGGGGCGGGGTAACTATGGCTACACCTTC. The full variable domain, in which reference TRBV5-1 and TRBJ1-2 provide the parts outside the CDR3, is KAGVTQTPRYLIKTRGQQVTLSCSPISGHRSVSWYQQTPGQGLQFLFEYFSETQRNKGNFPGRFSGRQFSNSRSEMNVSTLELGDSALYLCASRPVGRGNYGYTFGSGTRLTVV.

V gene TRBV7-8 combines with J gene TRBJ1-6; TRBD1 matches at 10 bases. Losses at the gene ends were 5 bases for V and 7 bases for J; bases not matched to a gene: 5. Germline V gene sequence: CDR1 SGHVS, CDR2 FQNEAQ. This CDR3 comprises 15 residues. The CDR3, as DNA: TGTGCCAGCAGCCGGAGGGACAGGGGAAATTCACCCCTCCACTTT. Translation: CASSRRDRGNSPLHF.

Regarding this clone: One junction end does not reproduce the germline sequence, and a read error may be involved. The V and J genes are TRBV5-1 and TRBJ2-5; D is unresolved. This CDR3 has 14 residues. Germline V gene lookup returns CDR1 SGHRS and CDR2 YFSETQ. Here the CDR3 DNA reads TGCGCCAGCAGCCCCGGCAAGGGCCAAGGGACCCAGTACTTC. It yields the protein CASSPGKGQGTQYF.

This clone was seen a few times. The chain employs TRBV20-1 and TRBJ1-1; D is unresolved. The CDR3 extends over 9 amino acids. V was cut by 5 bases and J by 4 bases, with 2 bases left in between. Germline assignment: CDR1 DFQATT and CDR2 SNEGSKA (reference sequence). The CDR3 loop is CSAGTEAFF. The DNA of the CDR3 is TGCAGTGCTGGCACTGAAGCTTTCTTT.

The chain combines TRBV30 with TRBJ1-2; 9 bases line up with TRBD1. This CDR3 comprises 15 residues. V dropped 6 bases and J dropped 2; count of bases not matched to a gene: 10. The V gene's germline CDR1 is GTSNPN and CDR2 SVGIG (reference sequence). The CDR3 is CACPTDRGENYGYTF. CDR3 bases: TGTGCCTGCCCGACGGACAGGGGAGAAAACTATGGCTACACCTTC.

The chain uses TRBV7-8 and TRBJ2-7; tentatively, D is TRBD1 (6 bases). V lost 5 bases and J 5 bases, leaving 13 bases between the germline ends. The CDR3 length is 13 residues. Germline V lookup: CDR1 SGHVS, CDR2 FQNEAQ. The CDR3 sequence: CASSLAGADEQYF. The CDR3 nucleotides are TGTGCCAGCAGCCTCGCAGGGGCCGACGAGCAGTACTTC. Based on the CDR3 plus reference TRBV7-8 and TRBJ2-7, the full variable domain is GAGVSQSPRYKVAKRGQDVALRCDPISGHVSLFWYQQALGQGPEFLTYFQNEAQLDKSGLPSDRFFAERPEGSVSTLKIQRTQQEDSAVYLCASSLAGADEQYFGPGTRLTVT.

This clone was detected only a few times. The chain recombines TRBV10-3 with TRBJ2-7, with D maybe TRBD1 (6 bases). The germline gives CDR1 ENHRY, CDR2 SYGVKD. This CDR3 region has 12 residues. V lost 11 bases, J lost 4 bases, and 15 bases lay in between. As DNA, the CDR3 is TGTGCCTCGATGGGGGCCGAGTACGAGCAGTACTTC. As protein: CASMGAEYEQYF.

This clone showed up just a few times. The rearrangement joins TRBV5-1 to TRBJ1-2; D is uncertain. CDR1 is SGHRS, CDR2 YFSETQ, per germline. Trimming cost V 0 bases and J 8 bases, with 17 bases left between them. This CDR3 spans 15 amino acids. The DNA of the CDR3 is TGCGCCAGCAGCTTGGCCTATTCGGCGCCTGGCGGCTACACCTTC. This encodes CASSLAYSAPGGYTF.

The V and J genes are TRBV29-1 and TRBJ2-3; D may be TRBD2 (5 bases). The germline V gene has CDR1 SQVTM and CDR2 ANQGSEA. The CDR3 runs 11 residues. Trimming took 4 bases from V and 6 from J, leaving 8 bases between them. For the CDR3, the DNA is TGCAGCGTTGTGACGGGGGATACGCAGTATTTT. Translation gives CSVVTGDTQYF.

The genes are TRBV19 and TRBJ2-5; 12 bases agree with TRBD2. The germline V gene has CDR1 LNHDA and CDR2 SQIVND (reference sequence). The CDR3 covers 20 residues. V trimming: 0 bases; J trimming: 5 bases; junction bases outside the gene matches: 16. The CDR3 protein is CASSIEAPRGLAGLEETQYF. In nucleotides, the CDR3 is TGTGCCAGTAGTATAGAGGCCCCCCGAGGACTAGCGGGGTTAGAGGAGACCCAGTACTTC. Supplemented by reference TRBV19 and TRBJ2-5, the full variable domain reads DGGITQSPKYLFRKEGQNVTLSCEQNLNHDAMYWYRQDPGQGLRLIYYSQIVNDFQKGDIAEGYSVSREKKESFPLTVTSAQKNPTAFYLCASSIEAPRGLAGLEETQYFGPGTRLLVL.

The CDR3 is CASSSPAGGSEQFF. The CDR3 nucleotides read TGTGCCAGCAGCTCCCCGGCGGGGGGGAGTGAGCAGTTCTTC. This chain joins TRBV11-2 and TRBJ2-1; TRBD2 matches 9 bases. Germline CDR1 SGHAT, CDR2 FQNNGV. There are 14 residues in the CDR3. Trimming cost V 4 bases and J 9 bases; bases outside gene matches: 7. The entire variable domain, with the rest obtained from reference TRBV11-2 and TRBJ2-1, is as follows: EAGVAQSPRYKIIEKRQSVAFWCNPISGHATLYWYQQILGQGPKLLIQFQNNGVVDDSQLPKDRFSAERLKGVDSTLKIQPAKLEDSAVYLCASSSPAGGSEQFFGPGTRLTVL.

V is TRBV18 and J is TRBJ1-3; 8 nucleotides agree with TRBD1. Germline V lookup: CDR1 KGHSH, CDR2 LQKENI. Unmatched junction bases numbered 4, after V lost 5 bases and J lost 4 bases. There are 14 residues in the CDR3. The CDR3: CASSTGTGGNTIYF. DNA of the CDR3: TGTGCCAGCTCAACCGGGACAGGAGGAAACACCATATATTTT.

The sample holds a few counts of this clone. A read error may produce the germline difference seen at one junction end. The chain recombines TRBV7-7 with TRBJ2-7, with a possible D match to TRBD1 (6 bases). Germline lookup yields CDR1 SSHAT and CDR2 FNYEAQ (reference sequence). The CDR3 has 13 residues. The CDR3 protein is CASSLGGQYEQYF. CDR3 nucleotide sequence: TGTGCTAGCAGCTTAGGGGGTCAGTACGAGCAGTACTTC.

CDR3 protein: CASSPGLSSGNTIYF. The CDR3 DNA sequence: TGTGCCAGCAGCCCCGGGTTGAGCTCTGGAAACACCATATATTTT. This chain connects TRBV9 to TRBJ1-3; no clear D gene. V was cut by 4 bases and J by 0 bases, with 11 bases left in between. CDR1 is SGDLS, CDR2 YYNGEE, per germline. The CDR3 is made up of 15 amino acids.

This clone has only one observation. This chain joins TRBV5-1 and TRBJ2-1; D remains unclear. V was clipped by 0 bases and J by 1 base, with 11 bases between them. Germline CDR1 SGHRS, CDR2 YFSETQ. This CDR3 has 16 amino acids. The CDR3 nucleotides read TGCGCCAGCAGCTTGGGGCTCGTCAGTTCCTACAATGAGCAGTTCTTC. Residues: CASSLGLVSSYNEQFF.

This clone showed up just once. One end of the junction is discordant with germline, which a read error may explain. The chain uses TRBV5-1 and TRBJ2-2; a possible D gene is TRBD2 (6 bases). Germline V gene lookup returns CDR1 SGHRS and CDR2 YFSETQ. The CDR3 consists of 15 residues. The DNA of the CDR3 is TGCGCCAGCAGCGGGCAGCAACCGAGCACCGGGGGGCTGTTTTTT. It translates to CASSGQQPSTGGLFF.

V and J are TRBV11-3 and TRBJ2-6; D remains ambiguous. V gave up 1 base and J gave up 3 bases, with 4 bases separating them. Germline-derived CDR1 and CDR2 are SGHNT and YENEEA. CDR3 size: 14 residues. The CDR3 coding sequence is TGTGCCAGCAGCTTAGGAGGTGGGGCCAACGTCCTGACTTTC. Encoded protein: CASSLGGGANVLTF.